The clone carrying this TCR beta chain was observed at least ten times. Its target is unknown. The source material, RNA transcripts, was used to amplify TCR beta CDR3 regions. The HTBI primer set was used in a first-round RT-PCR of the TCR CDR3. Each CDR3 protein gets one entry after TCRdb re-called the multiplex PCR reads with MiXCR. In the table there are 400,000 or so distinct CDR3 sequences, about an eighth of which are singletons. This specimen belongs to a study of T cells in Graves' hyperthyroidism and ophthalmopathy. Whole-study results and caveats: Most clonotypes expanded in the thyroid (above 0.001) were also present in blood. The model predicted ophthalmopathy a median around six months before onset.

CDR3 length: 12 residues. V lost 3 bases and J 5 bases, leaving 10 bases between the germline ends. CDR1 and CDR2 (germline): DFQATT, SNEGSKA (reference sequence). Sequenced input: blood. The chain is built from TRBV20-1 and TRBJ1-1; a weak D match, TRBD1 (5 bases). The sequence was obtained from a man between 45 and 60 years old with Graves' ophthalmopathy. The CDR3 sequence is CSARGRWTEAFF. The CDR3 bases are TGCAGTGCTAGGGGACGGTGGACTGAAGCTTTCTTT.